This TCR beta chain stems from a study of blood T cells in healthy people across ages. V lost 7 bases to trimming and J lost 2 bases, with 14 bases between them. The CDR3 is 14 residues long. Germline loops: CDR1 SGHTA, CDR2 FQGTGA. It was with a sample-barcoded 5' primer and a J-beta primer mix that a second PCR of roughly 7 to 12 cycles was run. TCRdb re-called the 5' RACE reads with MiXCR, one entry per CDR3 protein. The sample contains 590,000 or so distinct CDR3 sequences, 25% to 30% of which appear only once. The specimen sequenced was blood. The TCR sequence derives from a woman aged 80 or over in good health. The chain couples TRBV7-3 to TRBJ2-5; D remains ambiguous. CDR3 residues: CASNADMTQETQYF. The DNA of the CDR3 is TGTGCCAGCAACGCCGATATGACACAAGAGACCCAGTACTTC.